The present entry profiles one TCR beta chain with its context. Its matching antigen is unknown. The record originates from a study of cytomegalovirus exposure and HLA in healthy donors. Study observations and caveats: Despite most TCR sequences being rare, some public TCRs occurred in many donors.

The data were produced by immunoSEQ multiplex PCR, yet TCRdb's version contains in-frame clones alone and is incomplete. The sample lists 150,000 to 200,000 clones, more than 75% seen once, with roughly 7.5% in the top ten. The length of the CDR3 is 14 residues. The germline V gene has CDR1 SQVTM and CDR2 ANQGSEA. V was shortened by 5 bases and J by 0 bases, with 12 bases between the two germline ends. This sequence originates from a man in his late teens or twenties in good health and CMV-seropositive. The chain combines TRBV29-1 with TRBJ2-3; no firm D call. What was sequenced was PBMCs. The CDR3 sequence is CSVLEHPSTDTQYF. CDR3 nucleotide sequence: TGCAGCGTTCTCGAGCACCCTAGCACAGATACGCAGTATTTT.